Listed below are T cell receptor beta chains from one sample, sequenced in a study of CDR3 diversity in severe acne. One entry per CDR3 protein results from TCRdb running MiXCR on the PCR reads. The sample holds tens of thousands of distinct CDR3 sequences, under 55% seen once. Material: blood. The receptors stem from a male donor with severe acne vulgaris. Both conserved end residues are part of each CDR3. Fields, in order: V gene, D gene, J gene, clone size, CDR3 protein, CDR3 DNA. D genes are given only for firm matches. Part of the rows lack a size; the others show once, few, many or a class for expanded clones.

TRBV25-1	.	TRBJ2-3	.	CASSEYGGDTQYF	TGTGCCAGCAGTGAATATGGGGGAGATACGCAGTATTTT
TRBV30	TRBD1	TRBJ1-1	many	CAWKLGDRDVIEAFF	TGTGCCTGGAAACTCGGGGACAGGGACGTTATTGAAGCTTTCTTT
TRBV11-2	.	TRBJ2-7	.	CASSLDRDSYERYF	TGTGCCAGCAGCCTTGACCGTGACTCCTACGAGCGGTACTTC
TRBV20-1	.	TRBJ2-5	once	CSAEERTWETQYF	TGCAGTGCCGAGGAAAGAACCTGGGAGACCCAGTACTTC
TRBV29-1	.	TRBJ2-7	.	CSVDGTGPGSYEQYF	TGCAGCGTTGATGGAACAGGGCCTGGCTCCTACGAGCAGTACTTC
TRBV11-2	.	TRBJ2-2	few	CASSFAGLRNTGELFF	TGTGCCAGCAGCTTCGCGGGACTTCGGAACACCGGGGAGCTGTTTTTT
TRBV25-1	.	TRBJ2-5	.	CASTEGGAWETQYF	TGTGCCAGCACCGAAGGGGGTGCTTGGGAGACCCAGTACTTC
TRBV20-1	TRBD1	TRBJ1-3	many	CSGRDRAYSGNTIYF	TGCTCGGGACGGGACAGGGCCTATTCTGGAAACACCATATATTTT
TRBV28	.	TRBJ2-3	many	CASSSLDTQYF	TGTGCCAGCAGTTCCCTAGATACGCAGTATTTT
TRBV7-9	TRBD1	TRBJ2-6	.	CASSLPGQAFFGANVLTF	TGTGCCAGCAGCCTCCCGGGACAGGCGTTCTTTGGGGCCAACGTCCTGACTTTC
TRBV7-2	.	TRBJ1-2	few	CASSAGQPGYTF	TGTGCCAGCAGCGCAGGACAGCCTGGCTACACCTTC
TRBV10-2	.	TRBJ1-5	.	CASSEGQYSNQPQHF	TGCGCCAGCAGTGAGGGACAGTATAGCAATCAGCCCCAGCATTTT
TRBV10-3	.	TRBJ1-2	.	CAISEGRYGYTF	TGTGCCATCAGTGAAGGGAGGTATGGCTACACCTTC
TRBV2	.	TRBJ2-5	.	CASSYLEETQYF	TGTGCCAGCAGTTACTTGGAAGAGACCCAGTACTTC
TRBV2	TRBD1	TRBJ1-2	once	CASTGTGGNTF	TGTGCCAGCACCGGGACAGGAGGGAACACCTTC
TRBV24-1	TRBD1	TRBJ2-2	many	CATSDLTGGTGELFF	TGTGCCACCAGTGATTTAACAGGGGGCACCGGGGAGCTGTTTTTT
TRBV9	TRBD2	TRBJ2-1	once	CASSPLAGAYNEQLF	TGTGCCAGCAGTCCACTAGCGGGAGCCTACAATGAGCAGCTCTTC
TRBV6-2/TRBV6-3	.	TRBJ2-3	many	CASSGLTDTQYF	TGTGCCAGCAGTGGACTCACAGATACGCAGTATTTT
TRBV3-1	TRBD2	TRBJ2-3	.	CASSPSGGSTDTQYF	TGTGCCAGCAGTCCAAGCGGGGGTAGCACAGATACGCAGTATTTT
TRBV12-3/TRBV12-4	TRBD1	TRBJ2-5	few	CASSGTGGIQTQYF	TGTGCCAGCAGCGGGACAGGGGGTATTCAGACCCAGTACTTC
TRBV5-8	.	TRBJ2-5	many	CASSLTGLETQYF	TGTGCCAGCAGCTTGACCGGGCTTGAGACCCAGTACTTC
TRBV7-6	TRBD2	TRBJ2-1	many	CASSLEAGSEQFF	TGTGCCAGCAGCTTAGAAGCGGGAAGTGAGCAGTTCTTC
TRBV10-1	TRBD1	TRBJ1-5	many	CASSDSRTGGQPQHF	TGCGCCAGCAGTGATTCGAGGACAGGTGGGCAGCCCCAGCATTTT
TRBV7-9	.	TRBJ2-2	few	CASSHGDQNTGELFF	TGTGCCAGCAGCCATGGGGACCAAAACACCGGGGAGCTGTTTTTT
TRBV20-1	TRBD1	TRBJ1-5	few	CSARERDRVSQPQHF	TGCAGTGCTAGAGAACGGGACAGGGTTAGTCAGCCCCAGCATTTT
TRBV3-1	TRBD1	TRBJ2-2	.	CASSQRQGVHTGELFF	TGTGCCAGCAGCCAGCGACAGGGGGTGCACACCGGGGAGCTGTTTTTT